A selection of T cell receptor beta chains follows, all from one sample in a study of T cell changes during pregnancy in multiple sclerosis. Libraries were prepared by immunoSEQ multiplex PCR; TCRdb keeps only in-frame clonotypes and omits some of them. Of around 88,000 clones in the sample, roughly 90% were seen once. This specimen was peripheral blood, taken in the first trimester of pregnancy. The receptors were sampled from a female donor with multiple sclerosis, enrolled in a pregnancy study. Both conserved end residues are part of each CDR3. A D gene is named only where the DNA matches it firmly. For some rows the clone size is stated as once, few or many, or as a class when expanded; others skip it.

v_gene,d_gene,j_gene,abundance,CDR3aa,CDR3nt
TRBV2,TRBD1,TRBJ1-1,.,CASSEAGQGLTEAFF,TGTGCCAGCAGTGAAGCGGGACAGGGACTTACTGAAGCTTTCTTT
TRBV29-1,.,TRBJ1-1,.,CSGRAAMNTEAFF,TGCAGCGGGAGGGCCGCCATGAACACTGAAGCTTTCTTT
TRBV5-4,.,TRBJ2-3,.,CASSLGDGGRTDTQYF,TGTGCCAGCAGCTTGGGGGACGGGGGGCGTACAGATACGCAGTATTTT
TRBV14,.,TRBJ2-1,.,CASSQDLAGVHLGEQFF,TGTGCCAGCAGCCAAGATCTGGCAGGGGTCCATCTGGGGGAGCAGTTCTTC
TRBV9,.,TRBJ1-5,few,CASSVAGGNQPQHF,TGTGCCAGCAGCGTAGCAGGGGGCAATCAGCCCCAGCATTTT
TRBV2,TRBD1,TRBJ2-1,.,CASSGKQGALNNEQFF,TGTGCCAGCAGTGGGAAACAGGGGGCACTGAACAATGAGCAGTTCTTC
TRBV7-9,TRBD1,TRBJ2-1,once,CASSLPGQGLYEQFF,TGTGCCAGCAGCTTACCGGGACAGGGGTTGTATGAGCAGTTCTTC
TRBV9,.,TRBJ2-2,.,CASSVSGSGELFF,TGTGCCAGCAGCGTGTCGGGGTCCGGGGAGCTGTTTTTT
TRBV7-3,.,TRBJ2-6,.,CASSPVSSGANVLTF,TGTGCCAGCAGCCCGGTGAGCTCTGGGGCCAACGTCCTGACTTTC
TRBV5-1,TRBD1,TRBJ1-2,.,CASSWDRDRGPNYGYTF,TGCGCCAGCAGCTGGGACCGGGACAGGGGACCTAACTATGGCTACACCTTC
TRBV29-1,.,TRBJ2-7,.,CSVARGYEQYF,TGCAGCGTGGCTAGGGGCTACGAGCAGTACTTC
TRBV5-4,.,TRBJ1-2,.,CASSLGQLYTF,TGTGCCAGCAGCTTGGGACAGCTCTACACCTTC
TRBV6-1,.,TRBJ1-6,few,CASLREGNSPLHF,TGTGCCAGCCTAAGGGAGGGGAATTCACCCCTCCACTTT
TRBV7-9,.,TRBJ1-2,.,CASSLVGGNYGYTF,TGTGCCAGCAGCTTAGTTGGAGGGAACTATGGCTACACCTTC
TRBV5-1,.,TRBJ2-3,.,CASGLVWRGSTDTQYF,TGCGCCAGCGGCTTGGTCTGGCGGGGAAGCACAGATACGCAGTATTTT
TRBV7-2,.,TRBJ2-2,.,CASSARLGELFF,TGTGCCAGCAGCGCGAGGCTAGGGGAGCTGTTTTTT
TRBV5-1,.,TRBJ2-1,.,CASSSPEGATPVNNEQFF,TGCGCCAGCAGCTCCCCTGAGGGAGCTACGCCGGTGAACAATGAGCAGTTCTTC
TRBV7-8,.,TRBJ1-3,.,CASSKSLDSSGNTIYF,TGTGCCAGCAGCAAATCCTTGGACAGCTCTGGAAACACCATATATTTT
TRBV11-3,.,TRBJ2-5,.,CASSYNLGETQYF,TGTGCCAGCAGCTACAACCTTGGCGAGACCCAGTACTTC
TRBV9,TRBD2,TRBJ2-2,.,CASSVGIGLAIAGELFF,TGTGCCAGCAGCGTAGGCATCGGACTAGCCATAGCCGGGGAGCTGTTTTTT
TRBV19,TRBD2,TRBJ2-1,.,CASSPTGLAGREQFF,TGTGCCAGTAGTCCAACGGGACTAGCGGGACGTGAGCAGTTCTTC
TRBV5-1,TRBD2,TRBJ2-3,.,CASSPPGLAGSFTQYF,TGCGCCAGCAGCCCCCCAGGACTAGCGGGGTCTTTTACGCAGTATTTT
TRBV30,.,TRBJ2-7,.,CAWSVSSSYEQYF,TGTGCCTGGAGTGTAAGCTCCTCCTACGAGCAGTACTTC
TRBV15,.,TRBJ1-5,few,CATSFRTAGGQPQHF,TGTGCCACCAGCTTTCGTACGGCGGGTGGCCAGCCCCAGCATTTT
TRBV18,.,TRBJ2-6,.,CASSRRAGSQATGANVLTF,TGTGCCAGCTCACGACGAGCAGGGTCTCAAGCAACTGGGGCCAACGTCCTGACTTTC
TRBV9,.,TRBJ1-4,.,CASSVETGRNEKLFF,TGTGCCAGCAGCGTAGAAACAGGGCGAAATGAAAAACTGTTTTTT
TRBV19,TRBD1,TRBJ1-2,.,CASSKSLTGGVGYTF,TGTGCCAGTAGTAAAAGCTTGACAGGGGGCGTAGGCTACACCTTC
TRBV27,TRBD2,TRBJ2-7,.,CATRSGNSYEQYF,TGTGCCACCCGTAGCGGGAACTCCTACGAGCAGTACTTC
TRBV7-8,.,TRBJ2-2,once,CASSLTRMGATTVTGELFF,TGTGCCAGCAGCTTAACCCGCATGGGGGCCACTACAGTTACCGGGGAGCTGTTTTTT
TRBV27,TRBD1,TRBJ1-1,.,CASKTGSGTEAFF,TGTGCCAGCAAGACAGGGTCGGGCACTGAAGCTTTCTTT
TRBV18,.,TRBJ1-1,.,CASSTGGEEAFF,TGTGCCAGCTCAACGGGGGGCGAGGAAGCTTTCTTT
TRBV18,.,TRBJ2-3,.,CASSPTTGTSTDTQYF,TGTGCCAGCTCACCCACGACAGGAACTAGCACAGATACGCAGTATTTT